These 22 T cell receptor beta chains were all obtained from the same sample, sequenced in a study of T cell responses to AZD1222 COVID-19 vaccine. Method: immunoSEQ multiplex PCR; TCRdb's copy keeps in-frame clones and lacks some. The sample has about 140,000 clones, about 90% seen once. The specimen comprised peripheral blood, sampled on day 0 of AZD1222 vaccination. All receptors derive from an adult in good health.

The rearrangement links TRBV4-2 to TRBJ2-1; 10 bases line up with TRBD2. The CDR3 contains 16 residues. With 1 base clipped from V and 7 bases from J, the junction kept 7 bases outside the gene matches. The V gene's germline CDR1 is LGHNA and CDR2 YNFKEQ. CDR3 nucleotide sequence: TGTGCCAGCAGCCAAGCCTTAAGCGGGGGGGCAAATGAGCAGTTCTTC. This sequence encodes CASSQALSGGANEQFF.

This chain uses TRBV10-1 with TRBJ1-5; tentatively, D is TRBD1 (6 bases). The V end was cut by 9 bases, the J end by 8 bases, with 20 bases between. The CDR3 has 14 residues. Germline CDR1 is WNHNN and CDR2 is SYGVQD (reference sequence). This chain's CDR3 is CASHLGGTKEPQHF. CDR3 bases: TGCGCCAGTCATCTGGGGGGCACCAAGGAGCCCCAGCATTTT.

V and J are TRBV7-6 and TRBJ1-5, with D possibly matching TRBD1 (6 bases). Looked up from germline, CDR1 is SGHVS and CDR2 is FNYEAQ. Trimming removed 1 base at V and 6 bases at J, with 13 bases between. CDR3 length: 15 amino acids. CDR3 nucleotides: TGTGCCAGCAGCTTAGGTGCAGGGGTGGGTCAGCCCCAGCATTTT. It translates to CASSLGAGVGQPQHF.

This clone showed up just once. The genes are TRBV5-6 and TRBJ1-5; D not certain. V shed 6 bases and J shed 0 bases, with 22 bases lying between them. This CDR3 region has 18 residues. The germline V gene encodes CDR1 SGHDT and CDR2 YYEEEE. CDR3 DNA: TGTGCCAGCACCATTTGGAAGGGCGCCGCCCATAGCAATCAGCCCCAGCATTTT. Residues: CASTIWKGAAHSNQPQHF.

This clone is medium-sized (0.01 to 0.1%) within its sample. The CDR3 coding sequence is TGCAGCGTTGACGTTTTTCAACAGGGGGCCTACGAGCAGTACTTC. As protein: CSVDVFQQGAYEQYF. The chain carries TRBV29-1 and TRBJ2-7; 8 bases line up with TRBD1. CDR1 is SQVTM, CDR2 ANQGSEA, per germline. There are 15 residues in the CDR3. V gave up 3 bases and J gave up 2 bases; unmatched junction bases: 9.

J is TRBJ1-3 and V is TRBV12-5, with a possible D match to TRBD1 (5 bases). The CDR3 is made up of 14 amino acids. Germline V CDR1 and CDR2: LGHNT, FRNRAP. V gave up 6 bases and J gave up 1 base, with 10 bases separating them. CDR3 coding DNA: TGTGCTAGTGGCCTTTCAGGGTCTGGAAACACCATATATTTT. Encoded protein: CASGLSGSGNTIYF.

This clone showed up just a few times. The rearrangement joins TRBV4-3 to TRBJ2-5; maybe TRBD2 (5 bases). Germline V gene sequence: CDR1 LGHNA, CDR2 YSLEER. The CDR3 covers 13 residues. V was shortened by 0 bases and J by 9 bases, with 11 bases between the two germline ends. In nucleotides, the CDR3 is TGCGCCAGCAGCCAAGATGGACTTGGGGCCCAGTACTTC. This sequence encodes CASSQDGLGAQYF.

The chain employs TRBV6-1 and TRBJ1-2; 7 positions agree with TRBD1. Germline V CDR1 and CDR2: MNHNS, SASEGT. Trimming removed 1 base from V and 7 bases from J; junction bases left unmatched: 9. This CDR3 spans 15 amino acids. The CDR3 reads CASSEGRDRRGGYTF. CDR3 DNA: TGTGCCAGCAGTGAAGGACGGGACAGACGGGGTGGCTACACCTTC.

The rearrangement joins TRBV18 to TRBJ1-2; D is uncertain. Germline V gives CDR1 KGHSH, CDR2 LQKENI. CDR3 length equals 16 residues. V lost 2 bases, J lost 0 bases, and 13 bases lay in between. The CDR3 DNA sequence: TGTGCCAGCTCACCAAGCCAGAATGTCGCTAACTATGGCTACACCTTC. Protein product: CASSPSQNVANYGYTF.

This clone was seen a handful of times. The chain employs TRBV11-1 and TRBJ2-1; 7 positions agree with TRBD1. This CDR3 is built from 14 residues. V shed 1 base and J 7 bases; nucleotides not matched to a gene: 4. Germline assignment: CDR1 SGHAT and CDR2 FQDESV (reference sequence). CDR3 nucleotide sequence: TGTGCCAGCAGCTTAGGGGGACAGCAAAATGAGCAGTTCTTC. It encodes CASSLGGQQNEQFF.

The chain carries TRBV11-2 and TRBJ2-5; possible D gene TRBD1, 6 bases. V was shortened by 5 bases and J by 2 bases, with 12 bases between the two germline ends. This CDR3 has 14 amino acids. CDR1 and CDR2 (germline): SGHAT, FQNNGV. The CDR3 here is CASSQWTEQETQYF. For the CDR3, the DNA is TGTGCCAGCAGCCAATGGACAGAGCAAGAGACCCAGTACTTC.

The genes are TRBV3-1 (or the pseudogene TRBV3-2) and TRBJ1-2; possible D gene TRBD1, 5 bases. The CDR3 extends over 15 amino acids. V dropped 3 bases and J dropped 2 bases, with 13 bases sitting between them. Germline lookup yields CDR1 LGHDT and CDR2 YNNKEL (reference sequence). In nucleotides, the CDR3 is TGTGCCAGCAGCCAGGGTTGGGGGGGAAACTATGGCTACACCTTC. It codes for CASSQGWGGNYGYTF.

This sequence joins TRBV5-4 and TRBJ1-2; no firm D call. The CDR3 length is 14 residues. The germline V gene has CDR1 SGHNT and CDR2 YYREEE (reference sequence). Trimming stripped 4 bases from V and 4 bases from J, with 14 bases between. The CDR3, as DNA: TGTGCCAGCAGCACAACCAGTTCGGCCTATGGCTACACCTTC. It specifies CASSTTSSAYGYTF.

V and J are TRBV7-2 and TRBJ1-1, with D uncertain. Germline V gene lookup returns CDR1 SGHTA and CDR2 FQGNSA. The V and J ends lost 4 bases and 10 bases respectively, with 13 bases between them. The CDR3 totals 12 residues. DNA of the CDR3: TGTGCCAGCAGCTACACCCAATCGGCAGCTTTCTTT. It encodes CASSYTQSAAFF.

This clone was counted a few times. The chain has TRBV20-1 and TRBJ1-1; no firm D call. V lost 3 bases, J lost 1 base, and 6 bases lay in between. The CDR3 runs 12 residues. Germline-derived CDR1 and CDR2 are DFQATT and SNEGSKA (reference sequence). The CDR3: CSASKQNTEAFF. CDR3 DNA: TGCAGTGCTAGTAAACAGAACACTGAAGCTTTCTTT.

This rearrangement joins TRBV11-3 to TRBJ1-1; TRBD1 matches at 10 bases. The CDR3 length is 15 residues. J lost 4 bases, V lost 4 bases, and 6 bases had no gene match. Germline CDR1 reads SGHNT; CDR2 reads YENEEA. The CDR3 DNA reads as TGTGCCAGCAGCTCCGGACAGGGGGTGGGCACTGAAGCTTTCTTT. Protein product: CASSSGQGVGTEAFF.

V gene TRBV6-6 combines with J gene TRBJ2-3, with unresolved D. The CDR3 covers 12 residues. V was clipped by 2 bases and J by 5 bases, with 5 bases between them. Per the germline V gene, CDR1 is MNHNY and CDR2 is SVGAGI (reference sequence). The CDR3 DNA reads TGTGCCAGCAGTTACGTCCAAGATACGCAGTATTTT. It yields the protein CASSYVQDTQYF.

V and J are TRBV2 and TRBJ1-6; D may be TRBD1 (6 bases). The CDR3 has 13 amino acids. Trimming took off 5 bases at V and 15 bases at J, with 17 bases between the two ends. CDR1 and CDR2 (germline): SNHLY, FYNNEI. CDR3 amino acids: CASSFYREIFLHF. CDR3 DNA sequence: TGTGCCAGCAGTTTCTACAGGGAAATTTTCCTCCACTTT. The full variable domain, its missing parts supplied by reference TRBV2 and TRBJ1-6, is EPEVTQTPSHQVTQMGQEVILRCVPISNHLYFYWYRQILGQKVEFLVSFYNNEISEKSEIFDDQFSVERPDGSNFTLKIRSTKLEDSAMYFCASSFYREIFLHFGNGTRLTVT.

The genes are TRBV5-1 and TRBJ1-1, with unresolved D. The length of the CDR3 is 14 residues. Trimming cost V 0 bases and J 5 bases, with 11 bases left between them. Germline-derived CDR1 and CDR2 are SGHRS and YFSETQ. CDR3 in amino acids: CASSLAGRRTEAFF. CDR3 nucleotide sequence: TGCGCCAGCAGCTTGGCCGGGCGTAGGACTGAAGCTTTCTTT.

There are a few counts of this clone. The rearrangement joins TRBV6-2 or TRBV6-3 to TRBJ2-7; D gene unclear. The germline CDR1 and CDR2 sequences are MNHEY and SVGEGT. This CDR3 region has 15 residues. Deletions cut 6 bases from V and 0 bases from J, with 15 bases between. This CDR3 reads CASSPITAPSYEQYF. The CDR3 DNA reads TGTGCCAGCAGCCCTATAACAGCTCCCTCCTACGAGCAGTACTTC.

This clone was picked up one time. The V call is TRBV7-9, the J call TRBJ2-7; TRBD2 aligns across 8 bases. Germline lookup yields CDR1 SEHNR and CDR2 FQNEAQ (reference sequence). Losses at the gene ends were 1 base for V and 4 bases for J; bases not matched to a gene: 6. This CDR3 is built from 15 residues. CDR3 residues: CASSLVGLVSYEQYF. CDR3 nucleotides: TGTGCCAGCAGCTTAGTGGGACTAGTCTCTTACGAGCAGTACTTC.

The CDR3 loop is CASSLDRRGGTEAFF. The CDR3 DNA sequence: TGTGCCAGCAGCTTAGATCGGAGGGGGGGTACTGAAGCTTTCTTT. The chain employs TRBV11-2 and TRBJ1-1; weak D call: TRBD1 (6 bases). In germline, CDR1 is SGHAT, CDR2 FQNNGV. The CDR3 is 15 amino acids. V was clipped by 0 bases and J by 5 bases, with 13 bases between them.